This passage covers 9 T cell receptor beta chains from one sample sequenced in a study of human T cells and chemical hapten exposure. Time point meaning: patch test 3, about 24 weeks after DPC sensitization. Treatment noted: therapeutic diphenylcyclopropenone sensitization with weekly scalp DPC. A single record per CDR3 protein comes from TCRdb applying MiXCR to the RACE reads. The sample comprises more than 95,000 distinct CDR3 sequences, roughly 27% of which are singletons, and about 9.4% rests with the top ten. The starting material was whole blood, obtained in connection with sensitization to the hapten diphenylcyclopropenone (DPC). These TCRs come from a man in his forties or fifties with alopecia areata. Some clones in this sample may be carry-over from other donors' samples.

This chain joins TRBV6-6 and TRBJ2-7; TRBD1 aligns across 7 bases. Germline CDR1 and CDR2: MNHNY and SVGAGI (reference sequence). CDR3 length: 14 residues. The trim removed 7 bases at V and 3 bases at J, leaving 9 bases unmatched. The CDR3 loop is CASKYDRVSYEQYF. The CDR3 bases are TGTGCCAGCAAATACGACAGGGTGAGCTACGAGCAGTACTTC.

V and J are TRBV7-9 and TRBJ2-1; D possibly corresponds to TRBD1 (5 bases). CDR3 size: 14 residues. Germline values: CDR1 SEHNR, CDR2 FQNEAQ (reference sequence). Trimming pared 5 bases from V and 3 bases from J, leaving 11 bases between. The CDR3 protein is CASSPWTRYNEQFF. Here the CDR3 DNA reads TGTGCCAGCAGCCCATGGACACGCTACAATGAGCAGTTCTTC.

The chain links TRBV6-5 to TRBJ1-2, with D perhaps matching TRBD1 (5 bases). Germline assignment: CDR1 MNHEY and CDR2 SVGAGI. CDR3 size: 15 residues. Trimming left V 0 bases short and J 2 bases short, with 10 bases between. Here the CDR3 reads CASSYSTARNYGYTF. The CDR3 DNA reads TGTGCCAGCAGTTACTCGACAGCCCGGAACTATGGCTACACCTTC.

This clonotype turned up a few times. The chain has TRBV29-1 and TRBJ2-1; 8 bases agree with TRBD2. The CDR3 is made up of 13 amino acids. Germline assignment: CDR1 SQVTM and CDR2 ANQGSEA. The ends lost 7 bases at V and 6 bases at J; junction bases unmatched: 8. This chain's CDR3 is CSAPLAGSNEQFF. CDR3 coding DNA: TGCAGCGCCCCGCTAGCGGGTTCCAATGAGCAGTTCTTC.

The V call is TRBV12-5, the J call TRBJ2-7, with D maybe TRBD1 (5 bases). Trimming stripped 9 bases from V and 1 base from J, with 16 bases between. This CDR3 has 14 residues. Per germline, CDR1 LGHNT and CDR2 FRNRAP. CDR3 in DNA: TGTGCTAGATCCCAGGGAACCCTGTCCTACGAGCAGTACTTC. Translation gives CARSQGTLSYEQYF.

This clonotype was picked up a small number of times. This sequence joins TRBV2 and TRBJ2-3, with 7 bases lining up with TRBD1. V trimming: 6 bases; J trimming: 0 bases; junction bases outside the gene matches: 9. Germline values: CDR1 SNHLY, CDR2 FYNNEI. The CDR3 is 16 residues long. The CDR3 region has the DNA TGTGCCAGCAGGAACCCGACAGGGATAAGCACAGATACGCAGTATTTT. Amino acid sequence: CASRNPTGISTDTQYF. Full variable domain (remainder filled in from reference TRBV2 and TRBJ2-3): EPEVTQTPSHQVTQMGQEVILRCVPISNHLYFYWYRQILGQKVEFLVSFYNNEISEKSEIFDDQFSVERPDGSNFTLKIRSTKLEDSAMYFCASRNPTGISTDTQYFGPGTRLTVL.

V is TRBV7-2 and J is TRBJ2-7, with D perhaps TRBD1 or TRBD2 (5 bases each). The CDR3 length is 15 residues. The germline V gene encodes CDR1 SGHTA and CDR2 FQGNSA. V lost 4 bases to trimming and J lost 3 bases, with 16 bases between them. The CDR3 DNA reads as TGTGCCAGCAGCTCCCGTCGGGGCGGTATCTACGAGCAGTACTTC. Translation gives CASSSRRGGIYEQYF.

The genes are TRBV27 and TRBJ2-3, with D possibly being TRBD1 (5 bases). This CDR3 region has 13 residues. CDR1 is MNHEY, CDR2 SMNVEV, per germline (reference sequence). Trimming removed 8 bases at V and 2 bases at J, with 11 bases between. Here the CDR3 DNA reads TGTGCCAGCGGAATACAGGTCACAGATACGCAGTATTTT. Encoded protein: CASGIQVTDTQYF.

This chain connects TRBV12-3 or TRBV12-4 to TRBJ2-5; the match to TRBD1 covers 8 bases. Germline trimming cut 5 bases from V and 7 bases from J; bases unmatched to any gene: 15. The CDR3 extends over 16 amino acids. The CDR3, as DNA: TGTGCCAGCAGTCCCGGGACAGGTTCCTCCAAGGGGACCCAGTACTTC. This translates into CASSPGTGSSKGTQYF.